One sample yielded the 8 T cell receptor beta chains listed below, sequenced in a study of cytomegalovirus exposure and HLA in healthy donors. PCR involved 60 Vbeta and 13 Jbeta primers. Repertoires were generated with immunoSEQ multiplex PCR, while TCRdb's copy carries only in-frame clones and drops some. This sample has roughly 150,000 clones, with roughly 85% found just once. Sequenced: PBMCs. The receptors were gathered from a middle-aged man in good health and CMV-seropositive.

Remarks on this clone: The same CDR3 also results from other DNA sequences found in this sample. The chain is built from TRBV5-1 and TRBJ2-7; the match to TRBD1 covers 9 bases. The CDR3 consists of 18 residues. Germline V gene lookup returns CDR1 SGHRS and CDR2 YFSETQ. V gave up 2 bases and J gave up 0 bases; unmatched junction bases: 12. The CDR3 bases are TGCGCCAGCAGCTTTTCCGGGACAGGGCCCCGGAGCTCCTACGAGCAGTACTTC. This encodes CASSFSGTGPRSSYEQYF.

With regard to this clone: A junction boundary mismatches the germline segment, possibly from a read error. The CDR3 DNA reads TGTGCCAGCAGCGTAGGCGGCAGGTTAGAGACCCAGTACTTC. Amino acids: CASSVGGRLETQYF. The chain uses TRBV13 and TRBJ2-5, with D unresolved. CDR1 is PRHDT, CDR2 FYEKMQ, per germline (reference sequence). CDR3 size: 14 residues.

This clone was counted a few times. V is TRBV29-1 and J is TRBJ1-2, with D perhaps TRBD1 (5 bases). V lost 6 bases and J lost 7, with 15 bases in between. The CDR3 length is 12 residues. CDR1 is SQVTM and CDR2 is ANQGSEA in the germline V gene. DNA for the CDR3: TGCAGCGTCCGGGCCTTGGGGCCTGGCTACACCTTC. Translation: CSVRALGPGYTF.

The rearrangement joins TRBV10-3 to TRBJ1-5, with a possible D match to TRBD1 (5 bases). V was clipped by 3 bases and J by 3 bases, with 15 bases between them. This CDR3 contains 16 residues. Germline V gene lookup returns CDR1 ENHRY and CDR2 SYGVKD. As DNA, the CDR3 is TGTGCCATCAGTGACCACAGAAGGGGTAACAATCAGCCCCAGCATTTT. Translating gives CAISDHRRGNNQPQHF.

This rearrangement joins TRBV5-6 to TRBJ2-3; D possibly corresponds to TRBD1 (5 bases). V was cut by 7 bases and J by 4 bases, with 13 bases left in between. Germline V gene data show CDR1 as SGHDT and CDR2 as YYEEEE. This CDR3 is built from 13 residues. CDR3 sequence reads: CASDFEGADTQYF. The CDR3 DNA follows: TGTGCCAGCGACTTCGAAGGGGCAGATACGCAGTATTTT.

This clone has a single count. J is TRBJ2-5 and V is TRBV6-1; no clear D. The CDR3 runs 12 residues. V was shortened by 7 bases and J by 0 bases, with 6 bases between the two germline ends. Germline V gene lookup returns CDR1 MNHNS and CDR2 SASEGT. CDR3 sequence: CASTLYQETQYF. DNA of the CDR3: TGTGCCAGCACTTTGTACCAAGAGACCCAGTACTTC.

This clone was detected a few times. The CDR3 DNA sequence: TGCGCCAGCAGCTTGAAAGACAGGAACTGGGGTGAAGCTTTCTTT. Translated: CASSLKDRNWGEAFF. The rearrangement uses TRBV5-1 and TRBJ1-1; TRBD1 might be the D (6 bases). Germline V lookup: CDR1 SGHRS, CDR2 YFSETQ. The CDR3 length is 15 residues. The V and J ends lost 1 base and 7 bases respectively, with 17 bases between them.

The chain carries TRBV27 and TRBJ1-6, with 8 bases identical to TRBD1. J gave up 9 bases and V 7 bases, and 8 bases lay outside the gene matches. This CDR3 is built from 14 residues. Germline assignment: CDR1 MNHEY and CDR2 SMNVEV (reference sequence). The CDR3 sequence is CASTRTGLSSPLHF. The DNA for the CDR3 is TGTGCCAGCACCAGGACAGGGCTTTCTTCACCCCTCCACTTT.